The rows below give T cell receptor beta chains drawn from one sample of a study of shared clonotypes between healthy human individuals. Some clones are missing from TCRdb's copy, which holds only in-frame ones; the method was immunoSEQ multiplex PCR. The top ten hold under 0.6% of the sample, which has more than 1 million clones, 70% to 80% seen once. The sample consisted of memory CD4+ T cells from PBMCs. Receptor source: a man between 18 and 29 years old in good health. Some clones in this sample may be carry-over from other donors' samples. Both conserved end residues are part of each CDR3. The order of the fields is J gene, V gene, CDR3 length, clone size, D gene, CDR3 DNA, CDR3 protein. The D gene is left open where the match is weak. Clone size is shown for a subset of rows, as once, few, many or a class of expanded clone.

j_gene: TRBJ2-7; v_gene: TRBV28; len: 15; abundance: once; d_gene: TRBD2; CDR3nt: TGTGCCAGCAGTTTAATGGGACTACTAAATTACGAGCAGTACTTC; CDR3aa: CASSLMGLLNYEQYF
j_gene: TRBJ2-1; v_gene: TRBV5-1; len: 14; abundance: .; d_gene: .; CDR3nt: TGCGCCAGCAGCTTGAAAGCTACCACGGGAGTGAAGTTCTTC; CDR3aa: CASSLKATTGVKFF
j_gene: TRBJ1-2; v_gene: TRBV7-2; len: 13; abundance: .; d_gene: .; CDR3nt: TGTGCCAGCAGTCCAAACCCGGGACCTCCCGGCACCTTC; CDR3aa: CASSPNPGPPGTF
j_gene: TRBJ2-7; v_gene: TRBV7-2; len: 13; abundance: .; d_gene: .; CDR3nt: TGTGCCAGCAGCTTAGTACATCGCCACGAGCAGTACTTC; CDR3aa: CASSLVHRHEQYF
j_gene: TRBJ2-1; v_gene: TRBV7-2; len: 15; abundance: .; d_gene: .; CDR3nt: TGTGCCAGCAGCCCCCGTGGGTCGACCTACAATGAGCAGTTCTTC; CDR3aa: CASSPRGSTYNEQFF
j_gene: TRBJ2-3; v_gene: TRBV5-5; len: 13; abundance: many; d_gene: .; CDR3nt: TGTGCCAGCAGCTTGGAGGGCACAGATACGCAGTATTTT; CDR3aa: CASSLEGTDTQYF
j_gene: TRBJ2-3; v_gene: TRBV15; len: 15; abundance: .; d_gene: TRBD2; CDR3nt: TGTGCCACCAGCAGAGATACAGCTAGCGGAGATACGCAGTATTTT; CDR3aa: CATSRDTASGDTQYF
j_gene: TRBJ1-1; v_gene: TRBV5-5; len: 13; abundance: few; d_gene: .; CDR3nt: TGTGCCAGCAGCCGGGGGCATAACACTGAAGCTTTCTTT; CDR3aa: CASSRGHNTEAFF
j_gene: TRBJ2-1; v_gene: TRBV7-2; len: 12; abundance: .; d_gene: TRBD2; CDR3nt: TGTGCCAGCGGCCTAGCGGCTAATGAGCAGTTCTTC; CDR3aa: CASGLAANEQFF
j_gene: TRBJ2-3; v_gene: TRBV11-2; len: 15; abundance: .; d_gene: .; CDR3nt: TGTGCCAGCAGCTTCCCTCATCGGGGTATAGATACGCAGTATTTT; CDR3aa: CASSFPHRGIDTQYF
j_gene: TRBJ2-3; v_gene: TRBV7-2; len: 15; abundance: .; d_gene: TRBD1; CDR3nt: TGTGCCAGCAGCTTAGGGACAGGGATGACAGATACGCAGTATTTT; CDR3aa: CASSLGTGMTDTQYF
j_gene: TRBJ2-5; v_gene: TRBV2; len: 15; abundance: .; d_gene: TRBD1; CDR3nt: TGTGCCAGCAGGGGTGACAGGGGGCGCCAAGAGACCCAGTACTTC; CDR3aa: CASRGDRGRQETQYF
j_gene: TRBJ1-1; v_gene: TRBV28; len: 13; abundance: many; d_gene: .; CDR3nt: TGTGCCAGCAGTTTAGGCAGGGTGACTGAAGCTTTCTTT; CDR3aa: CASSLGRVTEAFF
j_gene: TRBJ2-1; v_gene: TRBV9; len: 15; abundance: .; d_gene: .; CDR3nt: TGTGCCAGCAGCGGGGTTATGGGGCGGAACAATGAGCAGTTCTTC; CDR3aa: CASSGVMGRNNEQFF
j_gene: TRBJ2-1; v_gene: TRBV5-6; len: 16; abundance: few; d_gene: TRBD1; CDR3nt: TGTGCCAGCAGCAAACCAGGGGGCAAAAAACGCAATGAGCAGTTCTTC; CDR3aa: CASSKPGGKKRNEQFF
j_gene: TRBJ2-7; v_gene: TRBV28; len: 14; abundance: few; d_gene: .; CDR3nt: TGTGCCAGCAGCGTTTCAGGGGGGCCATACGAGCAGTACTTC; CDR3aa: CASSVSGGPYEQYF
j_gene: TRBJ2-3; v_gene: TRBV14; len: 13; abundance: .; d_gene: .; CDR3nt: TGTGCCAGCAGCCAGACCCGTATAGATACGCAGTATTTT; CDR3aa: CASSQTRIDTQYF
j_gene: TRBJ2-2; v_gene: TRBV6-5; len: 15; abundance: .; d_gene: .; CDR3nt: TGTGCCAGCAGTTACTCTAACGTAATGGCCGGGGAGCTGTTTTTT; CDR3aa: CASSYSNVMAGELFF
j_gene: TRBJ2-3; v_gene: TRBV6-5; len: 15; abundance: .; d_gene: .; CDR3nt: TGTGCCAGCAGTTACTCACTGCTAGCGACAGATACGCAGTATTTT; CDR3aa: CASSYSLLATDTQYF
j_gene: TRBJ1-2; v_gene: TRBV7-2; len: 15; abundance: .; d_gene: .; CDR3nt: TGTGCCAGCAGCTTAGTACAGGAAACTAACTATGGCTACACCTTC; CDR3aa: CASSLVQETNYGYTF
j_gene: TRBJ1-2; v_gene: TRBV29-1; len: 14; abundance: .; d_gene: .; CDR3nt: TGCAGCGTTGACCGAGGGGGGCGCTTCTATGGCTACACCTTC; CDR3aa: CSVDRGGRFYGYTF
j_gene: TRBJ2-3; v_gene: TRBV6-5; len: 15; abundance: once; d_gene: TRBD1; CDR3nt: TGTGCCAGCAAATTGGGACAGGGTTACACAGATACGCAGTATTTT; CDR3aa: CASKLGQGYTDTQYF
j_gene: TRBJ1-2; v_gene: TRBV5-1; len: 15; abundance: once; d_gene: .; CDR3nt: TGCGCCAGCAGCTTGGGGGGGGATCCCTCCTATGGCTACACCTTC; CDR3aa: CASSLGGDPSYGYTF
j_gene: TRBJ2-1; v_gene: TRBV20-1; len: 11; abundance: .; d_gene: .; CDR3nt: TGCAGTGCTAGACTCCCTATTGGGCAGTTCTTC; CDR3aa: CSARLPIGQFF
j_gene: TRBJ2-3; v_gene: TRBV6-4; len: 14; abundance: .; d_gene: .; CDR3nt: TGTGCCAGCAGACTGGCCCAGGGTGACGATACGCAGTATTTT; CDR3aa: CASRLAQGDDTQYF
j_gene: TRBJ1-1; v_gene: TRBV5-1; len: 13; abundance: once; d_gene: .; CDR3nt: TGCGCCAGCAGCCAAAACAGGGATGCTGAAGCTTTCTTT; CDR3aa: CASSQNRDAEAFF
j_gene: TRBJ2-5; v_gene: TRBV19; len: 15; abundance: once; d_gene: TRBD2; CDR3nt: TGTGCCAGTAGAGCCCGGACTAGCGTGGAAGAGACCCAGTACTTC; CDR3aa: CASRARTSVEETQYF
j_gene: TRBJ2-7; v_gene: TRBV4-2; len: 13; abundance: .; d_gene: .; CDR3nt: TGTGCCAGCAGCCAGGCCCGGGTGCCAGGGCAGTACTTC; CDR3aa: CASSQARVPGQYF
j_gene: TRBJ2-5; v_gene: TRBV11-3; len: 13; abundance: .; d_gene: .; CDR3nt: TGTGCCAGCAGCACGACACTGAGGGAGACCCAGTACTTC; CDR3aa: CASSTTLRETQYF
j_gene: TRBJ2-1; v_gene: TRBV2; len: 19; abundance: .; d_gene: .; CDR3nt: TGTGCCAGCACGCGGGGAAATAATCGGTTAATCGGCGTTTGGAATGAGCAGTTCTTC; CDR3aa: CASTRGNNRLIGVWNEQFF
j_gene: TRBJ2-3; v_gene: TRBV9; len: 15; abundance: .; d_gene: .; CDR3nt: TGTGCCAGCGGGCGGGGACAGCGGACCACAGATACGCAGTATTTT; CDR3aa: CASGRGQRTTDTQYF
j_gene: TRBJ1-1; v_gene: TRBV4-3; len: 15; abundance: many; d_gene: .; CDR3nt: TGCGCCAGCAGCCAGCGCCCCGAGGGTGGCACTGAAGCTTTCTTT; CDR3aa: CASSQRPEGGTEAFF
j_gene: TRBJ2-3; v_gene: TRBV11-2; len: 15; abundance: .; d_gene: .; CDR3nt: TGTGCCAGCAGCTTAGATCGCCTGTCCACAGATACGCAGTATTTT; CDR3aa: CASSLDRLSTDTQYF
j_gene: TRBJ1-5; v_gene: TRBV5-6; len: 14; abundance: once; d_gene: .; CDR3nt: TGTGCCAGCAGCTTGTTCTATAGCAATCAGCCCCAGCATTTT; CDR3aa: CASSLFYSNQPQHF
j_gene: TRBJ1-4; v_gene: TRBV2; len: 15; abundance: .; d_gene: .; CDR3nt: TGTGCCAGCATGGGGCAGGAGTTTCTAAATGAAAAACTGTTTTTT; CDR3aa: CASMGQEFLNEKLFF
j_gene: TRBJ1-3; v_gene: TRBV5-4; len: 14; abundance: .; d_gene: TRBD1; CDR3nt: TGTGCCAGCAGGCAGACAGGGACTGGAAACACCATATATTTT; CDR3aa: CASRQTGTGNTIYF
j_gene: TRBJ2-5; v_gene: TRBV7-2; len: 17; abundance: .; d_gene: .; CDR3nt: TGTGCCAGCAGCTTAGCGCGGCGCGGGAACATCGCGGAGACCCAGTACTTC; CDR3aa: CASSLARRGNIAETQYF
j_gene: TRBJ2-3; v_gene: TRBV5-4; len: 13; abundance: .; d_gene: .; CDR3nt: TGTGCCAGCAGCTTGACTCTTACAGATACGCAGTATTTT; CDR3aa: CASSLTLTDTQYF
j_gene: TRBJ2-1; v_gene: TRBV12-5; len: 13; abundance: .; d_gene: .; CDR3nt: TGTGCTAGTGGTTCCCCGGACCCCAATGAGCAGTTCTTC; CDR3aa: CASGSPDPNEQFF
j_gene: TRBJ2-5; v_gene: TRBV2; len: 15; abundance: .; d_gene: .; CDR3nt: TGTGCCAGCAGTGAAGGAGATCCTAATGAAGAGACCCAGTACTTC; CDR3aa: CASSEGDPNEETQYF
j_gene: TRBJ2-7; v_gene: TRBV15; len: 15; abundance: .; d_gene: .; CDR3nt: TGTGCCACCAGCAGAGACGGTGGTCTTTCCTACGAGCAGTACTTC; CDR3aa: CATSRDGGLSYEQYF
j_gene: TRBJ1-4; v_gene: TRBV7-2; len: 14; abundance: .; d_gene: .; CDR3nt: TGTGCCAGCACCCCCGGGGGGACTAATGAAAAACTGTTTTTT; CDR3aa: CASTPGGTNEKLFF
j_gene: TRBJ1-4; v_gene: TRBV4-1; len: 13; abundance: few; d_gene: .; CDR3nt: TGCGCCAGCAGCCAGGTTTATGACAGTCGCCTGTTTTTT; CDR3aa: CASSQVYDSRLFF